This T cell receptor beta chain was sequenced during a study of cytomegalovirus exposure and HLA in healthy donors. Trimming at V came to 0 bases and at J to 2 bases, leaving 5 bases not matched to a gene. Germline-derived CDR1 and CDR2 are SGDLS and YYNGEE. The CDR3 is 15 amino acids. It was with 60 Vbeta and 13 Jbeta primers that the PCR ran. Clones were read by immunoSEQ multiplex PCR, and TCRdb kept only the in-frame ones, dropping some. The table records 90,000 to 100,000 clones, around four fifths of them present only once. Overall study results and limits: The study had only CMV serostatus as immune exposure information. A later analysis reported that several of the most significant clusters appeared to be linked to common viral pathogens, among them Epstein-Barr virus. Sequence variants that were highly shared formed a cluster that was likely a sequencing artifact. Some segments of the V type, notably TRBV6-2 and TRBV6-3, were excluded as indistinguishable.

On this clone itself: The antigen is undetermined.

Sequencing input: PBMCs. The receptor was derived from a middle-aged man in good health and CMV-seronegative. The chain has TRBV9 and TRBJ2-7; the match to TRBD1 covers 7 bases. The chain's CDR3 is CASSVERGPTYEQYF. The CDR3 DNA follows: TGTGCCAGCAGCGTAGAGAGGGGGCCTACCTACGAGCAGTACTTC.